The clone carrying this T cell receptor beta chain has a handful of counts. Only in-frame clones appear in the TCRdb table, and some are missing; sequencing was by immunoSEQ multiplex PCR. The repertoire holds about 110,000 clones, with roughly 83% as singletons. Germline V gene lookup returns CDR1 LNHDA and CDR2 SQIVND (reference sequence). CDR3 length: 12 amino acids. V lost 4 bases, J lost 9 bases, and 4 bases stayed unmatched. This specimen belongs to a study of blood T cell repertoires in COVID-19. This sequence was found in a human donor in a cohort sampled during active COVID-19. Sequenced: peripheral blood. The chain is built from TRBV19 and TRBJ2-3, with TRBD2 matching over 7 bases. The DNA of the CDR3 is TGTGCCAGTAGTACCGGACTAGACACGCAGTATTTT. It translates to CASSTGLDTQYF. The full variable domain, rest sourced from reference TRBV19 and TRBJ2-3, is DGGITQSPKYLFRKEGQNVTLSCEQNLNHDAMYWYRQDPGQGLRLIYYSQIVNDFQKGDIAEGYSVSREKKESFPLTVTSAQKNPTAFYLCASSTGLDTQYFGPGTRLTVL.